One sample yielded the 26 T cell receptor beta chains listed below, sequenced in a study of CD8 T cells in ankylosing spondylitis. TCRdb independently ran MiXCR on the 5' RACE reads; one entry per CDR3 protein. The sample includes 200,000 to 250,000 distinct CDR3 sequences, 25% to 30% of them seen just once. The sequenced material came from blood, either unsorted or a sorted T cell fraction (not recorded which). The source is a male donor with ankylosing spondylitis or in good health (not recorded which).

Ten or more counts support this clonotype. V usage is TRBV14 and J usage is TRBJ2-7, with D uncertain. V lost 1 base to trimming and J lost 2 bases, with 6 bases between them. The CDR3 consists of 13 residues. Per the germline V gene, CDR1 is SGHDN and CDR2 is FVKESK. The CDR3 spells CASSQGRAYEQYF. DNA of the CDR3: TGTGCCAGCAGCCAAGGGAGAGCCTACGAGCAGTACTTC.

Only a few counts were recorded for this clonotype. The gene calls are TRBV20-1 and TRBJ2-7, with D perhaps assigned TRBD1 or TRBD2 (5 bases each). Germline V gives CDR1 DFQATT, CDR2 SNEGSKA (reference sequence). Trimming left V 6 bases short and J 1 base short, with 19 bases between. The CDR3 length is 15 residues. CDR3 nucleotides: TGCAGTGCCGCACCCCGCCAGGGACCATCCTACGAGCAGTACTTC. It specifies CSAAPRQGPSYEQYF.

Many counts were recorded for this clonotype. The CDR3 bases are TGTGCCAGCAGTGACACTAGCGGGAGAAACACCGGGGAGCTGTTTTTT. Protein: CASSDTSGRNTGELFF. This sequence joins TRBV25-1 and TRBJ2-2; 11 bases agree with TRBD2. This CDR3 has 16 residues. Germline loops: CDR1 MGHDK, CDR2 SYGVNS. Losses at the gene ends were 3 bases for V and 2 bases for J; bases not matched to a gene: 2.

This clonotype was seen ten or more times. V and J are TRBV27 and TRBJ2-1, with a weak D call TRBD2 (6 bases). Germline CDR1 reads MNHEY; CDR2 reads SMNVEV (reference sequence). V was shortened by 3 bases and J by 6 bases, with 18 bases between the two germline ends. This CDR3 is built from 16 residues. CDR3 residues: CASSFPPGFGGNEQFF. CDR3 DNA sequence: TGTGCCAGCAGTTTCCCTCCCGGGTTCGGGGGCAATGAGCAGTTCTTC.

Only one count was recorded for this clonotype. The V gene is TRBV10-3, the J gene TRBJ1-3; tentative D call: TRBD1 (6 bases). Between the trimmed V and J ends, which lost 9 bases and 0 bases, there was a span of 15 bases. From germline, CDR1 is ENHRY and CDR2 SYGVKD. The CDR3 consists of 15 residues. CDR3 loop: CAISRDTSSGNTIYF. The CDR3 DNA is TGTGCCATATCCCGGGACACGAGCTCTGGAAACACCATATATTTT.

Many counts were recorded for this clonotype. The chain has TRBV12-3 or TRBV12-4 and TRBJ2-1; 7 nucleotides agree with TRBD1. The ends lost 6 bases at V and 6 bases at J; junction bases unmatched: 5. This CDR3 has 13 amino acids. The CDR3 nucleotides are TGTGCCAGCAGGTCGACAGGGCGCAATGAGCAGTTCTTC. Protein sequence: CASRSTGRNEQFF.

This clonotype appeared many times. This chain uses TRBV12-3 or TRBV12-4 with TRBJ2-7; D remains unclear. This CDR3 region has 11 residues. V was clipped by 6 bases and J by 7 bases, with 10 bases between them. CDR3: CASRFDREQYF. DNA of the CDR3: TGTGCCAGCAGATTTGATCGAGAGCAGTACTTC.

This clonotype was detected many times. V gene TRBV20-1 combines with J gene TRBJ2-5; 7 bases are a match to TRBD2. Trimming at V came to 5 bases and at J to 1 base, leaving 7 bases not matched to a gene. The CDR3 consists of 14 residues. The germline CDR1 and CDR2 sequences are DFQATT and SNEGSKA (reference sequence). The CDR3 here is CSAVSGKIQETQYF. The CDR3, as DNA: TGCAGTGCTGTAAGCGGGAAAATCCAAGAGACCCAGTACTTC.

This clonotype was counted ten times or more. The rearrangement links TRBV20-1 to TRBJ2-5, with 8 positions matching TRBD1. This CDR3 contains 13 residues. V lost 4 bases and J lost 2; bases outside the gene matches: 3. Germline-derived CDR1 and CDR2 are DFQATT and SNEGSKA (reference sequence). This chain's CDR3 is CSATWTGQETQYF. In DNA, the CDR3 is TGCAGTGCTACCTGGACAGGGCAAGAGACCCAGTACTTC.

This clonotype was found many times. The chain employs TRBV28 and TRBJ1-1; unclear D gene. V was cut by 5 bases and J by 2 bases, with 15 bases left in between. The CDR3 spans 15 residues. In germline, CDR1 is MDHEN, CDR2 SYDVKM. The CDR3 sequence: CASSLPGSVNTEAFF. For the CDR3, the DNA is TGTGCCAGCAGTCTCCCCGGCAGTGTAAACACTGAAGCTTTCTTT.

This clonotype has a handful of counts. V is TRBV12-3 or TRBV12-4 and J is TRBJ2-5; 10 nucleotides line up with TRBD1. Trimming removed 3 bases from V and 5 bases from J; junction bases left unmatched: 6. The CDR3 is 15 residues long. CDR3 loop: CASSFWDRGSETQYF. The CDR3 coding sequence is TGTGCCAGCAGTTTTTGGGACAGGGGAAGTGAGACCCAGTACTTC.

CDR3 loop: CASSYRAGGADTQYF. In DNA, the CDR3 is TGTGCCAGCAGTTACCGAGCGGGAGGAGCAGATACGCAGTATTTT. This sequence joins TRBV6-5 and TRBJ2-3, with TRBD2 identical over 9 bases. Unmatched junction bases numbered 4, after V lost 2 bases and J lost 4 bases. Germline V lookup: CDR1 MNHEY, CDR2 SVGAGI. The CDR3 sequence is 15 residues long.

The gene calls are TRBV20-1 and TRBJ2-5; 10 bases align to TRBD2. The ends lost 3 bases at V and 4 bases at J; junction bases unmatched: 5. CDR1 DFQATT and CDR2 SNEGSKA come from the germline V gene (reference sequence). This CDR3 has 14 residues. The CDR3 protein is CSASLAGVIETQYF. CDR3 nucleotides: TGCAGTGCTAGCCTAGCGGGAGTGATAGAGACCCAGTACTTC.

This clonotype was detected many times. The V gene is TRBV10-3, the J gene TRBJ1-5; 7 positions match TRBD1. With 6 bases clipped from V and 6 bases from J, the junction kept 11 bases outside the gene matches. Germline V gene sequence: CDR1 ENHRY, CDR2 SYGVKD. The CDR3 runs 15 residues. The CDR3 nucleotides read TGTGCCATCAGCCTACAGGGGAATGGCGGTCAGCCCCAGCATTTT. Translated: CAISLQGNGGQPQHF.

In this sample, this clonotype turned up many times. The rearrangement uses TRBV24-1 and TRBJ2-1; D call uncertain. This CDR3 is 13 amino acids long. Germline V gene sequence: CDR1 KGHDR, CDR2 SFDVKD. V lost 4 bases to trimming and J lost 3 bases, with 6 bases between them. DNA for the CDR3: TGTGCCACCAGTGAATGGTACTACAATGAGCAGTTCTTC. It translates to CATSEWYYNEQFF.

This clonotype has just a few counts. The rearrangement joins TRBV27 to TRBJ1-4; a weak D match, TRBD1 (5 bases). V lost 1 base and J lost 6, with 15 bases in between. Germline V gene lookup returns CDR1 MNHEY and CDR2 SMNVEV (reference sequence). This CDR3 contains 16 residues. CDR3 sequence reads: CASSLWRGGIHEKLFF. Here the CDR3 DNA reads TGTGCCAGCAGTTTATGGCGGGGGGGGATCCATGAAAAACTGTTTTTT.

This clonotype was recorded at least ten times. The gene calls are TRBV7-3 and TRBJ2-7; 9 positions match TRBD1. Trimming at V came to 5 bases and at J to 4 bases, leaving 3 bases not matched to a gene. The V gene's germline CDR1 is SGHTA and CDR2 FQGTGA. This CDR3 spans 13 amino acids. This CDR3 is CASSPGTGYEQYF. CDR3 DNA: TGTGCCAGCAGCCCTGGGACAGGGTACGAGCAGTACTTC.

This clonotype appeared once. The chain joins TRBV5-5 to TRBJ1-2; no firm D call. The V and J ends lost 4 bases and 0 bases respectively, with 10 bases between them. Germline CDR1 is SGHKS and CDR2 is YYEKEE (reference sequence). This CDR3 is 14 amino acids long. CDR3 sequence (DNA): TGTGCCAGCAGCGTCGGCGCAACTAACTATGGCTACACCTTC. It specifies CASSVGATNYGYTF. Combining the CDR3 with reference TRBV5-5 and TRBJ1-2 gives the whole variable domain DAGVTQSPTHLIKTRGQQVTLRCSPISGHKSVSWYQQVLGQGPQFIFQYYEKEERGRGNFPDRFSARQFPNYSSELNVNALLLGDSALYLCASSVGATNYGYTFGSGTRLTVV.

This rearrangement joins TRBV10-3 to TRBJ1-1, with TRBD1 as a possible D gene (5 bases). CDR3 length equals 13 residues. V lost 6 bases to trimming and J lost 3 bases, with 11 bases between them. Germline CDR1 reads ENHRY; CDR2 reads SYGVKD. The CDR3 reads CAISTGTDTEAFF. CDR3 DNA sequence: TGTGCCATCAGCACCGGGACCGACACTGAAGCTTTCTTT.

The table lists this clonotype with many counts. The chain joins TRBV18 to TRBJ1-1; 7 bases line up with TRBD1. The CDR3 has 14 residues. J was trimmed by 3 bases and V by 4 bases; bases with no gene match: 5. Germline assignment: CDR1 KGHSH and CDR2 LQKENI. CDR3 residues: CASSRTDRDTEAFF. For the CDR3, the DNA is TGTGCCAGCTCACGAACCGACAGGGACACTGAAGCTTTCTTT. The full variable domain, completed using reference TRBV18 and TRBJ1-1, is NAGVMQNPRHLVRRRGQEARLRCSPMKGHSHVYWYRQLPEEGLKFMVYLQKENIIDESGMPKERFSAEFPKEGPSILRIQQVVRGDSAAYFCASSRTDRDTEAFFGQGTRLTVV.

This clonotype was counted a few times. The chain links TRBV4-3 to TRBJ2-3; D might be TRBD2 (6 bases). The length of the CDR3 is 15 residues. Trimming stripped 4 bases from V and 1 base from J, with 12 bases between. Germline V lookup: CDR1 LGHNA, CDR2 YSLEER. Here the CDR3 reads CASSRELARTDTQYF. The CDR3 DNA sequence: TGCGCCAGCAGCCGAGAACTAGCTCGCACAGATACGCAGTATTTT.

At least ten counts were recorded for this clonotype. The V call is TRBV4-2, the J call TRBJ2-5, with TRBD2 matching 10 bases. After removal of 1 base from V and 4 bases from J, the junction contained 3 bases not matched to a gene. CDR1 LGHNA and CDR2 YNFKEQ come from the germline V gene. This CDR3 has 15 amino acids. The CDR3 is CASSQALAGRETQYF. As DNA, the CDR3 is TGTGCCAGCAGCCAAGCACTAGCGGGGAGAGAGACCCAGTACTTC.

This clonotype was observed at least ten times. For the CDR3, the DNA is TGTGCCAGCAGTCTTAAATCGGATCTTTTCTCCTACAATGAGCAGTTCTTC. The encoded protein is CASSLKSDLFSYNEQFF. The chain recombines TRBV12-3 or TRBV12-4 with TRBJ2-1; no firm D call. Between the trimmed V and J ends, which lost 5 bases and 0 bases, there was a span of 17 bases. The CDR3 has 17 amino acids.

At least ten counts were recorded for this clonotype. The chain carries TRBV6-1 and TRBJ2-3; 9 bases are shared with TRBD2. The CDR3 is made up of 15 amino acids. CDR1 and CDR2 from the germline V gene are MNHNS and SASEGT. The V gene end was trimmed by 10 bases and the J gene end by 4 bases; junction bases not matched to a gene: 12. The CDR3 spells CATSGRYSSADTQYF. In DNA form, the CDR3 reads TGTGCCACCAGCGGGAGGTACTCTAGCGCAGATACGCAGTATTTT.

This clonotype was counted many times. V and J are TRBV9 and TRBJ2-2; D gene ambiguous. The length of the CDR3 is 17 residues. Germline V gene lookup returns CDR1 SGDLS and CDR2 YYNGEE. Deletions cut 0 bases from V and 6 bases from J, with 18 bases between. CDR3 sequence (DNA): TGTGCCAGCAGCGTAGACAATCCATCGCTTACACCCGGGGAGCTGTTTTTT. It is translated as CASSVDNPSLTPGELFF.

The chain uses TRBV7-3 and TRBJ2-2; 11 bases are shared with TRBD2. CDR1 SGHTA and CDR2 FQGTGA come from the germline V gene. The CDR3 totals 16 residues. V gave up 4 bases and J gave up 1 base; unmatched junction bases: 2. CDR3 DNA sequence: TGTGCCAGCAGCTCCACTAGCGGGGGGAACACCGGGGAGCTGTTTTTT. It is translated as CASSSTSGGNTGELFF.